These 8 T cell receptor beta chains were all obtained from the same sample, sequenced in a study of blood T cells in healthy people across ages. With a J-beta primer mix and a sample-barcoded 5' primer, a second PCR ran about 7 to 12 cycles. A single record per CDR3 protein comes from TCRdb applying MiXCR to the 5' RACE reads. In the table there are some 1.4 million distinct CDR3 sequences, 42% of which are singletons. Sequences were obtained from blood. The receptors originated from a woman aged 18-29 years in good health.

This clonotype was detected only a few times. The rearrangement joins TRBV5-1 to TRBJ2-1, with 10 bases that match TRBD2. Germline CDR1 SGHRS, CDR2 YFSETQ. CDR3 length: 15 residues. The junction had 4 bases not matched to a gene; V was cut back by 1 base and J by 6 bases. CDR3 residues: CASSLLASGGNEQFF. The CDR3 DNA follows: TGCGCCAGCAGCTTGTTGGCTAGCGGGGGCAATGAGCAGTTCTTC.

The J gene is TRBJ2-5, the V gene TRBV10-2; D is uncertain. Per the germline V gene, CDR1 is WSHSY and CDR2 is SAAADI. The V end lost 2 bases, the J end lost 5 bases, and 6 bases lay between the germline ends. This CDR3 comprises 12 residues. CDR3 sequence: CASSEVLETQYF. DNA of the CDR3: TGCGCCAGCAGTGAGGTCTTGGAGACCCAGTACTTC.

The rearrangement joins TRBV2 to TRBJ1-5, with D possibly matching TRBD1 (5 bases). The germline V and J ends were trimmed by 8 bases and 6 bases, with 14 bases remaining between them. The germline V gene has CDR1 SNHLY and CDR2 FYNNEI. The CDR3 length is 13 residues. CDR3: CASDSQGSQPQHF. CDR3 bases: TGTGCCAGCGACTCGCAGGGTAGTCAGCCCCAGCATTTT.

The chain couples TRBV10-1 to TRBJ2-3, with a possible D match to TRBD2 (6 bases). The germline V and J ends were trimmed by 0 bases and 0 bases, with 13 bases remaining between them. The CDR3 spans 17 residues. Germline loops: CDR1 WNHNN, CDR2 SYGVQD (reference sequence). The CDR3 coding sequence is TGCGCCAGCAGTGAGTCGAGTAGCGGAGTCAGCACAGATACGCAGTATTTT. It codes for CASSESSSGVSTDTQYF.

The chain has TRBV3-1 and TRBJ2-7; D tentatively reads TRBD1 or TRBD2 (6 bases each). The V end was cut by 10 bases, the J end by 7 bases, with 23 bases between. Germline CDR1 is LGHDT and CDR2 is YNNKEL (reference sequence). This CDR3 is built from 14 residues. CDR3 coding DNA: TGTGCCAACAGGAGGGACATGGTGGGAAATGAGCAGTACTTC. Its translation: CANRRDMVGNEQYF.

The chain employs TRBV18 and TRBJ1-2, with D perhaps matching TRBD1 (6 bases). Germline V gives CDR1 KGHSH, CDR2 LQKENI. Trimming cost V 3 bases and J 7 bases, with 12 bases left between them. The CDR3 is 13 amino acids. The CDR3 nucleotides are TGTGCCAGCTCACCGACGAGAGGGGGTGGCTACACCTTC. It codes for CASSPTRGGGYTF.

This clonotype was counted only a few times. This chain joins TRBV20-1 and TRBJ2-1, with 11 nucleotides matching TRBD2. The CDR3 extends over 12 amino acids. Germline V gives CDR1 DFQATT, CDR2 SNEGSKA (reference sequence). V shed 3 bases and J 12 bases; nucleotides not matched to a gene: 4. The DNA of the CDR3 is TGCAGTGCTAGGTTTCTAGCGGGGGGGCAGTTCTTC. Translation gives CSARFLAGGQFF.

This clonotype has only one observation. The gene calls are TRBV7-2 and TRBJ2-2; D uncertain. CDR3 size: 17 residues. V lost 5 bases, J lost 0 bases, and 16 bases lay in between. CDR1 SGHTA and CDR2 FQGNSA come from the germline V gene. Here the CDR3 reads CASSLPTTVPNTGELFF. The CDR3 nucleotides read TGTGCCAGCAGCCTGCCCACCACAGTTCCGAACACCGGGGAGCTGTTTTTT.